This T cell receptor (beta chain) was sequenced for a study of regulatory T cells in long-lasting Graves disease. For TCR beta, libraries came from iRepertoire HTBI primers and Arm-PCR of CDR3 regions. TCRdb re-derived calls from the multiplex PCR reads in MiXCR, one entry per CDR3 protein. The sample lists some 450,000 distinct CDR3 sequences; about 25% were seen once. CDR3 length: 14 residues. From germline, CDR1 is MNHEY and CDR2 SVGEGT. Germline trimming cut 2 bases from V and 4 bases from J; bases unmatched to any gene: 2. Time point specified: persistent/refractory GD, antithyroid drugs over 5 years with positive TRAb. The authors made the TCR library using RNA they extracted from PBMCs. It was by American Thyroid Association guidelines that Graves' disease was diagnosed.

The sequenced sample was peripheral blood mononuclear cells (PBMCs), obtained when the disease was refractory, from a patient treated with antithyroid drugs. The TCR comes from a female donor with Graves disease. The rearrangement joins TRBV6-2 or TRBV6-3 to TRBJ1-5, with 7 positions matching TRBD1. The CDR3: CASSYKGANQPQHF. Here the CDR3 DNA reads TGTGCCAGCAGTTACAAGGGGGCGAATCAGCCCCAGCATTTT.